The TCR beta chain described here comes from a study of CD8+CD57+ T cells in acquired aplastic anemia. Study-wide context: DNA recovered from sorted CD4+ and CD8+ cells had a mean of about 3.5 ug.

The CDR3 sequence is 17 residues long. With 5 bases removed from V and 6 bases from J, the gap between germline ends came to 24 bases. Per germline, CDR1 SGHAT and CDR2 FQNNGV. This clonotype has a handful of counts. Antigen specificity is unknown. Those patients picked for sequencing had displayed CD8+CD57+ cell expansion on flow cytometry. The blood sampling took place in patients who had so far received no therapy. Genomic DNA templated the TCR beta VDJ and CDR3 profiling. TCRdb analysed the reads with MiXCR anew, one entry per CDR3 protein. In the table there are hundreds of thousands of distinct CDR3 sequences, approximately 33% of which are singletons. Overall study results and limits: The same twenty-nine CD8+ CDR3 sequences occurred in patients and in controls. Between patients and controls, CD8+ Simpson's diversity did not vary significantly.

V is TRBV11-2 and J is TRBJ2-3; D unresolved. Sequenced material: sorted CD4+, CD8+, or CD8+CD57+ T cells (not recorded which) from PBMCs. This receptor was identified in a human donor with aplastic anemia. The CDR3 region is CASSKNTGLSDRDTQYF. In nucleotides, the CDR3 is TGTGCCAGCAGCAAAAACACCGGGTTGTCGGACCGGGATACGCAGTATTTT.